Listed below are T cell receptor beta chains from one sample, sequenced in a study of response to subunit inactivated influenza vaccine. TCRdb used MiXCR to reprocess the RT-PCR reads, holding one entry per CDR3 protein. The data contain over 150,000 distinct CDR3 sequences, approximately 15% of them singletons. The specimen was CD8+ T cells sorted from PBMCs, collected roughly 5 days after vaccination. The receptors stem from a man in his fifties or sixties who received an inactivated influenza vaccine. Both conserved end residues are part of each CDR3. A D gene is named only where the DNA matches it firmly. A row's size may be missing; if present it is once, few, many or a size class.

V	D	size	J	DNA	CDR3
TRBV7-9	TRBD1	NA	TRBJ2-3	TGTGCCAGCAGCTTAGGAGGCCGGGACAGGGGTACAGATACGCAGTATTTT	CASSLGGRDRGTDTQYF
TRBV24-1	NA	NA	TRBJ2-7	TGTGCCACCAGTGTCGCCGGAAACTACGAGCAGTACTTC	CATSVAGNYEQYF
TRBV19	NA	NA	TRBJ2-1	TGCGCCAGCAGCTTGTGGACTGGGGGTAATGAGCAGTTCTTC	CASSLWTGGNEQFF
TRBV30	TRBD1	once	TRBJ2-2	TGTGCCGCTACAGGGGCAGCCGGGGAGCTGTTTTTT	CAATGAAGELFF
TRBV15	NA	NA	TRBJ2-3	TGTGCCACCAGAGTGACGGTAACAGATACGCAGTATTTT	CATRVTVTDTQYF
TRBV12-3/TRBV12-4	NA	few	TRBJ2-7	TGTGCCAGCAGTTTAAATCACGGAGGTTACGAGCAGTACTTC	CASSLNHGGYEQYF
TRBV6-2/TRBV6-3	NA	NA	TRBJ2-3	TGTGCCAGCAGTTACACTAGAACAGATACGCAGTATTTT	CASSYTRTDTQYF
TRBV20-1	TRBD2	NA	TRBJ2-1	TGCAGTGCTAGAGATTCCAGGCGAGCGGGAGCTGAGCAGTTCTTC	CSARDSRRAGAEQFF
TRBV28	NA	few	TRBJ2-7	TGTGCCAGCAGTTATACGGGGTCCCACGAGCAGTACTTC	CASSYTGSHEQYF
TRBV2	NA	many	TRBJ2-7	TGTGCCAGCTCTCCCTATGGGGCCTTAAACGAGCAGTACTTC	CASSPYGALNEQYF
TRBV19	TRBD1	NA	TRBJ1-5	TGTGCCAGTAGTATTTTGGACGGGACAGCGCTCAATCAGCCCCAGCATTTT	CASSILDGTALNQPQHF
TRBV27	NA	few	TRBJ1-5	TGTGCCAGCGGATACCTCAATCAGCCCCAGCATTTT	CASGYLNQPQHF
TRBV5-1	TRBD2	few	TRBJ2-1	TGCGCCAGCAGCTCGGAACTAGCGGGGGTATCCTACAATGAGCAGTTCTTC	CASSSELAGVSYNEQFF
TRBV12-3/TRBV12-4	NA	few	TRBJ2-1	TGTGCCAGCAGCTTGTGGGGGGCCGACAATGAGCAGTTCTTC	CASSLWGADNEQFF
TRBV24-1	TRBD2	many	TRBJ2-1	TGTGCCACCGCGACTAGCGGGGGCTACAATGAGCAGTTCTTC	CATATSGGYNEQFF
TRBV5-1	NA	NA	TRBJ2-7	TGCGCCAGCAGCTTGGCGGGGGAGGAGCAGTACTTC	CASSLAGEEQYF
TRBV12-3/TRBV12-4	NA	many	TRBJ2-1	TGTGCCAGCAGTCCCCAGGCTAGGGGTGAGCAGTTCTTC	CASSPQARGEQFF
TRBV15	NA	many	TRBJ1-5	TGTGCCACCAGCAGCTCGTACGGGAATCAGCCCCAGCATTTT	CATSSSYGNQPQHF
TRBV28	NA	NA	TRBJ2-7	TGTGCCAGCGAAGCGGCAAGCTCCTACGAGCAGTACTTC	CASEAASSYEQYF
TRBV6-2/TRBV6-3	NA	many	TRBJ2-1	TGTGCCAGCAGTTACTCTGGGGAGGCAGTTGTTGAGCAGTTCTTC	CASSYSGEAVVEQFF
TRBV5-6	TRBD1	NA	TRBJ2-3	TGTGCCAGCAGCTTGGAAGACAGGGAAGATACGCAGTATTTT	CASSLEDREDTQYF
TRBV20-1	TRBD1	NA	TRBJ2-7	TGCAGTGCTAGTACGGGGACAGGGCCCTACGAGCAGTACTTC	CSASTGTGPYEQYF
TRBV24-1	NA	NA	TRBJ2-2	TGTGCCACCGGAAGACAATCGAACACCGGGGAGCTGTTTTTT	CATGRQSNTGELFF
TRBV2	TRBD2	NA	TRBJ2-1	TGTGCCAGCAGTGAATCGCTAGCGGGAGTATCCCATGAGCAGTTCTTC	CASSESLAGVSHEQFF
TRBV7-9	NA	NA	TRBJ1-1	TGTGCCAGCAGCCTAAGTCGGGGAGGCAGAACTGAAGCTTTCTTT	CASSLSRGGRTEAFF
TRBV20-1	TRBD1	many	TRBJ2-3	TGCAGTGCTAGAGATGGGGACAGGGGGGTAACAGATACGCAGTATTTT	CSARDGDRGVTDTQYF
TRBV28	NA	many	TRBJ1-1	TGTGCCAGCAGTTTCGTGTCAAGCCCGAACACTGAAGCTTTCTTT	CASSFVSSPNTEAFF
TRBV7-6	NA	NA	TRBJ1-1	TGTGCCAGCAGCACACTTGGGACCACTGAAGCTTTCTTT	CASSTLGTTEAFF
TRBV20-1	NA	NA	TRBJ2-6	TGCAGTGCTAGAGGACTTAAATCTGGGGCCAACGTCCTGACTTTC	CSARGLKSGANVLTF
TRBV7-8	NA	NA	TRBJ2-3	TGTGCCAGCAGCTTAGCTTATGGGTCCGCGAATACGCAGTATTTT	CASSLAYGSANTQYF
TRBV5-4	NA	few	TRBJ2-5	TGTGCCAGCAGCTTGCGGGGGGCTCTGGGTGAGACCCAGTACTTC	CASSLRGALGETQYF
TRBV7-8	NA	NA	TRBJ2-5	TGTGCCAGCAGCCCTAGATGGGCCTTGGAGACCCAGTACTTC	CASSPRWALETQYF
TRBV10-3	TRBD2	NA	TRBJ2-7	TGTGCCACCGAAGGGACTAGCGGGGGGCCAGGCGAGCAGTACTTC	CATEGTSGGPGEQYF
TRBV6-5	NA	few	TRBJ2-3	TGTGCCAGCAGTTACGGAGTTGATGACAGAAACACAGATACGCAGTATTTT	CASSYGVDDRNTDTQYF
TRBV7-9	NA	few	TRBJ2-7	TGTGCCAGCAGCGATTCGGGGTTTGACGAGCAGTACTTC	CASSDSGFDEQYF
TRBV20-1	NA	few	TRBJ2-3	TGCAGTGCCGTTCTCTTAGGACTCTCGGCGGATACGCAGTATTTT	CSAVLLGLSADTQYF
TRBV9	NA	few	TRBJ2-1	TGTGCCAGCAGCGTATTTTGGGGGCGAGTTGAGCAGTTCTTC	CASSVFWGRVEQFF
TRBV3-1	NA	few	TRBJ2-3	TGTGCCAGCAGCCTCGGGACGTCGGACAGCACAGATACGCAGTATTTT	CASSLGTSDSTDTQYF
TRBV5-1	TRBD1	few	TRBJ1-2	TGCGCCAGCAGCCCGGACAGGGCTGGCTACACCTTC	CASSPDRAGYTF
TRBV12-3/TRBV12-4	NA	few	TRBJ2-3	TGTGCCAGCAGTTTGTGGGCGGACACAGATACGCAGTATTTT	CASSLWADTDTQYF
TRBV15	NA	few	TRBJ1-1	TGTGCCACCAGCAGCCCAGGACAGACTGAAGCTTTCTTT	CATSSPGQTEAFF
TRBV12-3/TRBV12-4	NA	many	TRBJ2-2	TGTGCCAGCAGTTTCTCTACCCTAGCGTGGTCTGCCGGGGAGCTGTTTTTT	CASSFSTLAWSAGELFF
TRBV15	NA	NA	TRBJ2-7	TGTGCCACCAGCCCACTGGTGTCCTACGAGCAGTACTTC	CATSPLVSYEQYF